One T cell receptor beta chain is described in this entry. The antigen is not known. The data were obtained in a study of tumor-infiltrating lymphocytes in primary liver carcinoma. Both RNA and DNA were isolated together from about 19-30 mg of bulk tissue that had not been sorted. Broader study findings: A significantly higher top-250-clone fraction was recorded for tumors than for blood (p = 0.039).

Starting from roughly 0.5 ug of total RNA, TCR beta cDNA was produced with a primer in the constant region. Nested multiplex PCR, run for three rounds with slightly modified ARM-PCR, yielded TCR beta libraries. TCRdb itself ran the multiplex PCR reads through MiXCR, one entry per CDR3 protein. Of about 54,000 distinct CDR3 sequences in the sample, about 68% were seen once. The receptor comes from a man aged 35 to 55 with primary liver carcinoma and hepatitis B virus infection. Sequencing was carried out using liver tumor tissue from sampling region 2. Stated subset: tumor region T2, inferior pole.

The CDR3 DNA sequence: TGCGCCGGCTCTCCAGCTAGCGGGGGCACAGATACGCAGCATTTT. Protein product: CAGSPASGGTDTQHF. The chain carries TRBV10-1 and TRBJ2-3, with TRBD1 as a possible D gene (6 bases). The better agreement between TRBJ1-5 and the DNA end casts doubt on the J call. Germline CDR1 and CDR2: WNHNN and SYGVQD (reference sequence). This CDR3 is 15 amino acids long.